These 18 T cell receptor beta chains were all obtained from the same sample, sequenced in a study of T-cell memory formation after mild COVID-19. MiXCR, applied by TCRdb to the 5' RACE reads, yields one record per CDR3 protein. The sample contains roughly 550,000 distinct CDR3 sequences, just over 20% of which appear only once. Sequenced sample: PBMCs or a T cell subset sorted from them (not recorded which). The receptors were sampled from an adult woman who had mild COVID-19 (a few samples of this study predate the infection). Cell type and time point are not known.

The chain has TRBV7-6 and TRBJ1-1; D gene unclear. The germline V and J ends were trimmed by 1 base and 1 base, with 7 bases remaining between them. Germline CDR1 SGHVS, CDR2 FNYEAQ. There are 14 residues in the CDR3. CDR3 in DNA: TGTGCCAGCAGCTTAGAGGCCAGGAACACTGAAGCTTTCTTT. The encoded protein is CASSLEARNTEAFF.

The V and J genes are TRBV4-3 and TRBJ1-4; tentatively, D is TRBD1 (5 bases). There are 16 residues in the CDR3. V was shortened by 0 bases and J by 7 bases, with 15 bases between the two germline ends. Germline V gives CDR1 LGHNA, CDR2 YSLEER. The CDR3 region is CASSQDNQGRSEKLFF. Here the CDR3 DNA reads TGCGCCAGCAGCCAAGATAATCAGGGACGGAGTGAAAAACTGTTTTTT.

There are a few counts of this clonotype. The chain is built from TRBV20-1 and TRBJ1-2; D not certain. This CDR3 contains 13 residues. V was trimmed by 5 bases and J by 3 bases, leaving 13 bases between them. CDR1 is DFQATT, CDR2 SNEGSKA, per germline (reference sequence). The CDR3 coding sequence is TGCAGTGCTCATCGGACCCCCTACTATGGCTACACCTTC. It translates to CSAHRTPYYGYTF.

There are a few counts of this clonotype. The genes are TRBV20-1 and TRBJ2-1, with D possibly matching TRBD2 (5 bases). The V end lost 0 bases, the J end lost 8 bases, and 14 bases lay between the germline ends. The CDR3 consists of 14 residues. Germline-derived CDR1 and CDR2 are DFQATT and SNEGSKA (reference sequence). Here the CDR3 DNA reads TGCAGTGCTAGAGATCCGAGGGCGTGGGATGAGCAGTTCTTC. It yields the protein CSARDPRAWDEQFF.

The chain has TRBV6-2 or TRBV6-3 and TRBJ2-3; TRBD2 is a possible D gene (5 bases). This CDR3 region has 15 residues. V dropped 2 bases and J dropped 2 bases, with 11 bases sitting between them. The germline V gene encodes CDR1 MNHEY and CDR2 SVGEGT. The CDR3 here is CASSYPGNPTDTQYF. CDR3 coding DNA: TGTGCCAGCAGTTACCCCGGGAACCCCACAGATACGCAGTATTTT.

This clonotype appeared a few times. The chain carries TRBV20-1 and TRBJ2-3; tentative D call: TRBD1 (5 bases). Trimming left V 3 bases short and J 2 bases short, with 15 bases between. The germline V gene encodes CDR1 DFQATT and CDR2 SNEGSKA (reference sequence). This CDR3 spans 15 amino acids. Here the CDR3 reads CSARRYRSLTDTQYF. In DNA form, the CDR3 reads TGCAGTGCTAGGCGATACAGGTCCCTCACAGATACGCAGTATTTT.

This clonotype was observed at least ten times. The V call is TRBV5-1, the J call TRBJ2-5; 7 nucleotides match TRBD1. The CDR3 is made up of 15 amino acids. V lost 1 base, J lost 2 bases, and 5 bases stayed unmatched. Germline CDR1 and CDR2: SGHRS and YFSETQ. The CDR3 loop reads CASSLPGQEQETQYF. CDR3 nucleotide sequence: TGCGCCAGCAGCTTGCCCGGACAGGAGCAAGAGACCCAGTACTTC. Supplemented by reference TRBV5-1 and TRBJ2-5, the full variable domain reads KAGVTQTPRYLIKTRGQQVTLSCSPISGHRSVSWYQQTPGQGLQFLFEYFSETQRNKGNFPGRFSGRQFSNSRSEMNVSTLELGDSALYLCASSLPGQEQETQYFGPGTRLLVL.

This clonotype has a single count. This chain joins TRBV20-1 and TRBJ1-5; D is possibly TRBD1 (6 bases). The CDR3 has 14 amino acids. V was cut by 6 bases and J by 4 bases, with 16 bases left in between. The germline gives CDR1 DFQATT, CDR2 SNEGSKA (reference sequence). The CDR3 here is CSAPGGAVNQPQHF. As DNA, the CDR3 is TGCAGTGCCCCTGGGGGGGCGGTAAATCAGCCCCAGCATTTT.

This rearrangement joins TRBV11-3 to TRBJ1-1; TRBD1 matches at 7 bases. The CDR3 contains 13 residues. The junction had 11 bases not matched to a gene; V was cut back by 5 bases and J by 11 bases. The V gene's germline CDR1 is SGHNT and CDR2 YENEEA. The CDR3 DNA is TGTGCCAGCAGCAAGACAGGGAGTAGAATGGCTTTCTTT. The encoded protein is CASSKTGSRMAFF.

This clonotype showed up just a few times. This sequence joins TRBV20-1 and TRBJ1-5, with 7 bases lining up with TRBD1. The CDR3 spans 14 residues. Per germline, CDR1 DFQATT and CDR2 SNEGSKA (reference sequence). The trim removed 3 bases at V and 8 bases at J, leaving 10 bases unmatched. CDR3 protein: CSASRGDTGKPQHF. The CDR3 nucleotides are TGCAGTGCTAGCAGGGGGGATACGGGAAAGCCCCAGCATTTT.

This clonotype was seen only a few times. The V gene is TRBV24-1, the J gene TRBJ2-5, with 8 bases matching TRBD1. Germline assignment: CDR1 KGHDR and CDR2 SFDVKD. V was clipped by 0 bases and J by 2 bases; unmatched bases: 1. CDR3 length equals 15 residues. CDR3 sequence (DNA): TGTGCCACCAGTGATTTGAACAGGGGGCAAGAGACCCAGTACTTC. Amino acid sequence: CATSDLNRGQETQYF.

This clonotype was picked up many times. The genes are TRBV12-3 or TRBV12-4 and TRBJ2-7, with TRBD2 matching 13 bases. With 3 bases clipped from V and 5 bases from J, the junction kept 7 bases outside the gene matches. The CDR3 totals 16 residues. The CDR3 loop is CASSLGLAGYRDEQYF. DNA for the CDR3: TGTGCCAGCAGTTTGGGACTAGCGGGATATCGCGACGAGCAGTACTTC.

This chain connects TRBV12-3 or TRBV12-4 to TRBJ1-4, with D possibly TRBD1 on 6 matching bases. The CDR3 has 15 amino acids. Trimming removed 3 bases at V and 6 bases at J, with 14 bases between. CDR3 residues: CASSFGGRDDEKLFF. For the CDR3, the DNA is TGTGCCAGCAGTTTCGGGGGGCGCGACGATGAAAAACTGTTTTTT.

This clonotype was picked up a small number of times. This chain connects TRBV9 to TRBJ2-6; a weak D match, TRBD2 (5 bases). This CDR3 is built from 17 residues. The germline CDR1 and CDR2 sequences are SGDLS and YYNGEE. The V gene lost 3 bases and the J gene lost 0 bases, with 13 bases spanning the gap. CDR3 sequence: CASSATDWSSGANVLTF. As DNA, the CDR3 is TGTGCCAGCAGCGCGACGGACTGGAGCTCTGGGGCCAACGTCCTGACTTTC.

The gene calls are TRBV24-1 and TRBJ1-5, with D hard to call. The ends were cut back, 2 bases at V and 1 base at J, with 8 bases in the middle. Germline lookup yields CDR1 KGHDR and CDR2 SFDVKD. The CDR3 runs to 15 residues. This CDR3 reads CATSDSGWSNQPQHF. The DNA of the CDR3 is TGTGCCACCAGTGATTCAGGTTGGAGCAATCAGCCCCAGCATTTT.

This clonotype has a count of ten or more. V is TRBV20-1 and J is TRBJ2-3; D is unresolved. CDR1 DFQATT and CDR2 SNEGSKA come from the germline V gene (reference sequence). The CDR3 has 15 residues. Trimming pared 5 bases from V and 4 bases from J, leaving 19 bases between. The chain's CDR3 is CSAQSPTSSADTQYF. In nucleotides, the CDR3 is TGCAGTGCTCAGAGTCCCACCAGTTCCGCAGATACGCAGTATTTT.

V gene TRBV4-3 combines with J gene TRBJ2-7; D possibly corresponds to TRBD2 (5 bases). CDR3 length: 15 amino acids. Deletions cut 0 bases from V and 2 bases from J, with 11 bases between. Per the germline V gene, CDR1 is LGHNA and CDR2 is YSLEER. Here the CDR3 DNA reads TGCGCCAGCAGCCAAGATTTGGGAGTCACCTACGAGCAGTACTTC. Its protein is CASSQDLGVTYEQYF.

This chain connects TRBV7-9 to TRBJ1-2; a weak D match, TRBD1 (5 bases). This CDR3 has 14 amino acids. Germline-derived CDR1 and CDR2 are SEHNR and FQNEAQ (reference sequence). Trimming pared 3 bases from V and 2 bases from J, leaving 10 bases between. The CDR3 region is CASSFAGTNYGYTF. CDR3 sequence (DNA): TGTGCCAGCAGCTTTGCCGGGACCAACTATGGCTACACCTTC.